The source of this TCR beta chain is a study of CD8 T cells in Susac syndrome. The CDR3 length is 18 residues. Trimming at V came to 2 bases and at J to 6 bases, leaving 12 bases not matched to a gene. Per the germline V gene, CDR1 is MNHEY and CDR2 is SVGAGI. An input of about 0.5 to 1 ug of RNA was subjected to reverse transcription using random hexamers. TCRdb reprocessed the immunoSEQ multiplex PCR reads via MiXCR and lists one record per CDR3 protein. The table has about 250,000 distinct CDR3 sequences, 85% to 95% seen once. V is TRBV6-5 and J is TRBJ2-1; 11 bases are shared with TRBD2. The specimen sequenced was CD4+ T cells from PBMCs. This receptor was taken from a human donor with multiple sclerosis. The CDR3 sequence: CASSYIRGSGRGLNEQFF. CDR3 bases: TGTGCCAGCAGTTACATCCGGGGTAGCGGGAGGGGACTCAATGAGCAGTTCTTC.